This T cell receptor (beta chain) was observed in a study of blood T cell repertoires in COVID-19 (TCRdb year 2020). For context, the study as a whole: Samples from collaborators originated in the United States, Italy and Spain and spanned both the acute and convalescent phases of COVID-19. The prospective study material was composed of cDNA or gDNA derived from T cells, B-cell-depleted T cells, or PBMCs. Subjects who had been exposed to COVID-19, were actively infected with it, or had recovered from it provided the deeply sampled blood TCRbeta repertoires that made up the dataset. The repertoires were made available in a free public database intended to serve as a resource for research on the immune response to SARS-CoV-2. Samples came from the ongoing ImmuneRACE study (first 160 participants) plus 1,254 subjects from 6 global collaborators. The sample metadata nearly always contained a de-identified subject ID, COVID-19 status, age in years and sex. Where available, HLA class I and class II types were obtained from metadata supplied by the sample provider rather than from assay-based typing. Points the paper makes about the study in general: The quantity of clinical and demographic metadata differed by source and by participant and was supplied without curation.

The collaborating institutions used their own protocols to collect whole blood in K2EDTA tubes. For TCRbeta analysis, collaborators shipped samples in one of three forms: frozen whole blood, isolated PBMCs, or DNA extracted from either of those sample types. Points on this clone: The antigen it recognizes is unknown. No clone much larger than this one lies a single base away; base qualities are absent.

TCRbeta CDR3 regions were amplified from genomic DNA using the immunoSEQ Assay, a bias-controlled multiplex PCR. Regarding the original processing steps: Within the assay, amplification of reference gene primers was used to estimate how many nucleated cells each sample contained. Sequence reads were collapsed and filtered to measure the absolute abundance of every unique TCRbeta CDR3 rearrangement. For each sample, productive Simpson clonality was calculated as the square root of Simpson's diversity index across productive rearrangements. TCRdb stores this immuneACCESS table with in-frame sequences only. Part of the clones is absent; in the studies checked, under half of the shortfall reflects unresolved V genes, and no reason is known for the rest. The DNA gave D and trimming, while V, J and clone size come from that table. In this sample the table shows about 82,000 clones, around four fifths of which occur a single time. The biggest ten clones account for 18% of the sample.

Germline trimming: 4 bases from V, 10 bases from J; junction bases outside gene matches: 10. Sequences SGHRS (CDR1) and YFSETQ (CDR2) are obtained from the germline V gene. Inclusive of the bounding cysteine and phenylalanine, the CDR3 is 15 residues long. Left in the record is the CDR3 DNA by itself, 45 bases read in frame from the first base. The chain couples TRBV5-1 to TRBJ1-6, with TRBD1 identical over 8 junction bases. Source material: peripheral blood. The source of this sequence is an elderly man with active or convalescent COVID-19. For the CDR3, the sequence is CASSIRQGRASPLHF. DNA sequence: TGCGCCAGCAGCATACGACAGGGGAGGGCATCACCCCTCCACTTT.